The 10 T cell receptor beta chains in this list originate from one sample, sequenced in a study of response to subunit inactivated influenza vaccine. TCRdb processed the RT-PCR reads anew with MiXCR; each CDR3 protein has one entry. Among around 530,000 distinct CDR3 sequences listed, more than 15% were seen once. The material was CD4+ T cells sorted from PBMCs, obtained roughly 24 months after vaccination. Receptors were obtained from a man aged 45 to 75 who received an inactivated influenza vaccine.

This chain links TRBV20-1 with TRBJ1-2; D is undetermined. V lost 1 base to trimming and J lost 5 bases, with 14 bases between them. Germline V CDR1 and CDR2: DFQATT, SNEGSKA (reference sequence). CDR3 length: 14 amino acids. Here the CDR3 DNA reads TGCAGTGCTAGAGGCTTGCGGGAGGAGTATGGCTACACCTTC. Translation: CSARGLREEYGYTF.

The CDR3, as DNA: TGTGCCAGCAGCTTGTCAATCTTGGCTCGGGAGCAGTTCTTC. Encoded protein: CASSLSILAREQFF. The chain uses TRBV5-6 and TRBJ2-1; D is unresolved. The CDR3 contains 14 residues. The germline V gene encodes CDR1 SGHDT and CDR2 YYEEEE. Trimming pared 1 base from V and 10 bases from J, leaving 15 bases between.

This clonotype appeared a few times. The chain is built from TRBV5-5 and TRBJ1-5, with D unresolved. V was cut by 1 base and J by 2 bases, with 13 bases left in between. CDR1 and CDR2 (germline): SGHKS, YYEKEE (reference sequence). This CDR3 comprises 16 residues. CDR3 sequence: CASSLQADAGNQPQHF. In DNA, the CDR3 is TGTGCCAGCAGCTTGCAGGCAGACGCTGGCAATCAGCCCCAGCATTTT.

The chain combines TRBV29-1 with TRBJ2-1; TRBD2 agrees at 14 bases. Unmatched junction bases numbered 7, after V lost 5 bases and J lost 10 bases. The V gene's germline CDR1 is SQVTM and CDR2 ANQGSEA. The CDR3 consists of 14 residues. The CDR3 sequence is CSVTGTSGSGEQFF. The CDR3 DNA is TGCAGCGTTACCGGGACTAGCGGGAGTGGGGAGCAGTTCTTC.

The V and J genes are TRBV19 and TRBJ2-1, with D possibly being TRBD1 (6 bases). The CDR3 extends over 13 amino acids. The germline gives CDR1 LNHDA, CDR2 SQIVND (reference sequence). Trimming took 1 base from V and 8 from J, leaving 9 bases between them. The DNA of the CDR3 is TGTGCCAGTAGTATAGTACAGGGCTATGAGCAGTTCTTC. Translating it yields CASSIVQGYEQFF.

This clonotype was counted many times. This chain connects TRBV10-3 to TRBJ1-1; 8 bases are a match to TRBD1. J was trimmed by 3 bases and V by 6 bases; bases with no gene match: 3. Germline CDR1 is ENHRY and CDR2 is SYGVKD. The CDR3 consists of 13 residues. The CDR3 DNA sequence: TGTGCCATCAGCCGACAGGGGTACACTGAAGCTTTCTTT. Translated, it gives CAISRQGYTEAFF.

This clonotype turned up a few times. The rearrangement links TRBV21-1 to TRBJ2-3; TRBD2 is the table's D call and was not checked against the DNA. TRBV21-1 is a documented pseudogene. CDR3 length: 16 residues. The CDR3 bases are TGTGCCAGCAGCAAAGGTTGCGGGAGGGTCACAGATACGCAGTATTTT. It specifies CASSKGCGRVTDTQYF.

This chain connects TRBV20-1 to TRBJ2-7, with D possibly being TRBD1 (5 bases). The CDR3 is 13 amino acids. CDR1 DFQATT and CDR2 SNEGSKA come from the germline V gene (reference sequence). The ends were cut back, 6 bases at V and 5 bases at J, with 17 bases in the middle. CDR3 sequence reads: CSAQPGIVDEQYF. The CDR3 DNA reads as TGCAGTGCCCAGCCAGGGATCGTTGACGAGCAGTACTTC.

This clonotype occurred a few times. The gene calls are TRBV7-2 and TRBJ2-7; 11 bases fit TRBD2. V lost 5 bases to trimming and J lost 7 bases; unmatched junction nucleotides: 7. The germline CDR1 and CDR2 sequences are SGHTA and FQGNSA. The CDR3 sequence is 14 residues long. The CDR3 coding sequence is TGTGCCAGCAGCAATAGCGGGAGGGGCGGAGAGCAGTACTTC. It codes for CASSNSGRGGEQYF.

The V gene is TRBV2, the J gene TRBJ1-2; D not resolved. This CDR3 region has 12 residues. Germline V gives CDR1 SNHLY, CDR2 FYNNEI. Trimming stripped 6 bases from V and 4 bases from J, with 9 bases between. The CDR3 sequence is CASRLSTYGYTF. CDR3 bases: TGTGCCAGCAGGTTGTCGACCTATGGCTACACCTTC.